This T cell receptor beta chain was identified in a study of blood T cells in healthy people across ages. This clonotype came up a few times. Through a sample-barcoded 5' primer and a J-beta primer mix, a second PCR was run for about 7 to 12 cycles. Paired-end reads containing CDR3 totaled no fewer than 3 million for each sample. TCRdb independently ran MiXCR on the 5' RACE reads; one entry per CDR3 protein. The table includes 700,000 or so distinct CDR3 sequences, 20% to 25% detected once. Every donor provided around 9.3 milliliters of peripheral blood. This CDR3 spans 16 amino acids. V gave up 0 bases and J gave up 4 bases, with 16 bases separating them. The germline gives CDR1 SGDLS, CDR2 YYNGEE.

The clonotype was recovered from an older man in good health. Specimen: blood. This chain uses TRBV9 with TRBJ1-1; tentatively, D is TRBD1 (6 bases). The CDR3 region has the DNA TGTGCCAGCAGCGTAGTGAGTGGGGGCGGTTTCACTGAAGCTTTCTTT. This translates into CASSVVSGGGFTEAFF.